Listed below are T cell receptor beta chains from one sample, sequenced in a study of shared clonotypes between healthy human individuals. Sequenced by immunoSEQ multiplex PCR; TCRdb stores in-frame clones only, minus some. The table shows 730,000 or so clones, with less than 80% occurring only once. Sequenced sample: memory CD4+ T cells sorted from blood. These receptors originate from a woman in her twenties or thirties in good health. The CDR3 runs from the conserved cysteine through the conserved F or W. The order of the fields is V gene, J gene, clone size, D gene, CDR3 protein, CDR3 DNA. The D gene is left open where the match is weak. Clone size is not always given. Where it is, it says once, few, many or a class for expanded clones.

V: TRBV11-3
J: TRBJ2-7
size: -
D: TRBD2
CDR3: CASSPSTSGSAEQYF
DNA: TGTGCCAGCAGCCCCTCGACTAGCGGGAGTGCCGAGCAGTACTTC

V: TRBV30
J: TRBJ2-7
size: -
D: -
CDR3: CAWSVRLTLYEQYF
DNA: TGTGCCTGGAGTGTAAGGCTGACCCTCTACGAGCAGTACTTC

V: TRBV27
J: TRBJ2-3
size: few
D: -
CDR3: CASSPLGGGTDTQYF
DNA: TGTGCCAGCAGTCCCCTGGGGGGAGGCACAGATACGCAGTATTTT

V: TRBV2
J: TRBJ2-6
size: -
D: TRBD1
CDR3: CASNEGQGSGANVLTF
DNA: TGTGCCAGCAATGAAGGACAGGGGTCGGGGGCCAACGTCCTGACTTTC

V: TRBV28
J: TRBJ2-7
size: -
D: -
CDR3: CASSLYLVPWEQYF
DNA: TGTGCCAGCAGTTTATATCTAGTTCCGTGGGAGCAGTACTTC

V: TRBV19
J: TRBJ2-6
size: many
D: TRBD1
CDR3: CASSIGQGSSGANVLTF
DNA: TGTGCCAGTAGTATCGGACAGGGGAGCTCTGGGGCCAACGTCCTGACTTTC

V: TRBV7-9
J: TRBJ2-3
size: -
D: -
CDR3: CASSLEGTDTQYF
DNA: TGTGCCAGCAGCTTAGAAGGCACAGATACGCAGTATTTT

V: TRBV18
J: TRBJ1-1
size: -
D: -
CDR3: CASSLLTEAFF
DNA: TGTGCCAGCTCACTACTCACTGAAGCTTTCTTT

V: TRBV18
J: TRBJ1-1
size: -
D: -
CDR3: CASSPLGYTEAFF
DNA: TGTGCCAGCTCACCACTGGGGTACACTGAAGCTTTCTTT

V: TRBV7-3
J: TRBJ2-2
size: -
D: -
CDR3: CASSLLGAAGELFF
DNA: TGTGCCAGCAGCTTACTGGGGGCGGCCGGGGAGCTGTTTTTT

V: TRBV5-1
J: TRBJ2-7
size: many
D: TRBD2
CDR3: CATEATSGGYEQYF
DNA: TGCGCCACCGAAGCGACTAGCGGGGGCTACGAGCAGTACTTC

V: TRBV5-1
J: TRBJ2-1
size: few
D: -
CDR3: CASSFGDEHNEQFF
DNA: TGCGCCAGCAGCTTCGGGGACGAACACAATGAGCAGTTCTTC

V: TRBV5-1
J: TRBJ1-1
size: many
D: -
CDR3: CASSLLTGNTEAFF
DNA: TGCGCCAGCAGCTTGTTAACAGGCAACACTGAAGCTTTCTTT

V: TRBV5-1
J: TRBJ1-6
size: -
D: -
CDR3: CASSQATGGRDNSPLHF
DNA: TGCGCCAGCAGCCAGGCGACAGGAGGCCGGGACAATTCACCCCTCCACTTT

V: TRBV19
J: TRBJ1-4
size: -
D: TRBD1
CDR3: CASSVGTVYEKLLF
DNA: TGTGCCAGTAGTGTCGGGACAGTATATGAAAAACTGCTTTTT

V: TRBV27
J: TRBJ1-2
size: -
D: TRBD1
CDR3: CASSFSRDRDGGYTF
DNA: TGTGCCAGCAGTTTTAGTAGGGACAGGGATGGGGGCTACACCTTC

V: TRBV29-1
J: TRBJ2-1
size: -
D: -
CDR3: CSVFRLLMEFNEQFF
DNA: TGCAGCGTTTTTCGGCTTCTTATGGAGTTTAATGAGCAGTTCTTC

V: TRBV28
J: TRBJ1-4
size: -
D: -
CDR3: CASSSPPTNEKLFF
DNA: TGTGCCAGCAGTTCCCCCCCCACTAATGAAAAACTGTTTTTT

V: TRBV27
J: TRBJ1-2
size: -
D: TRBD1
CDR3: CASRTRGVDGYTF
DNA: TGTGCCAGCAGGACCAGGGGGGTAGATGGCTACACCTTC

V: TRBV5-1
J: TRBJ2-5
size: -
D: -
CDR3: CASSFTGGGETQYF
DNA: TGCGCCAGCAGCTTCACCGGAGGGGGAGAGACCCAGTACTTC

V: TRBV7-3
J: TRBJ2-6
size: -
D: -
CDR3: CASSDGANVLTF
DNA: TGTGCCAGCAGCGATGGGGCCAACGTCCTGACTTTC

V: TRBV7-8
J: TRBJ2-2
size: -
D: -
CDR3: CASSLGGYTGELFF
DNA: TGTGCCAGCAGCTTAGGGGGTTACACCGGGGAGCTGTTTTTT

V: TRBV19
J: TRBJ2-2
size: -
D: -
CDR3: CASSIGGSVNTGELFF
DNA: TGTGCCAGTAGTATCGGCGGCAGTGTGAACACCGGGGAGCTGTTTTTT

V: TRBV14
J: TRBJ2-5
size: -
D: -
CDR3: CASSQARRYQETQYF
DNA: TGTGCCAGCAGCCAAGCTCGGCGTTACCAAGAGACCCAGTACTTC

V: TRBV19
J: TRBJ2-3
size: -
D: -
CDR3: CASSSLQGTDTQYF
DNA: TGTGCCAGTAGTAGTCTACAGGGCACAGATACGCAGTATTTT

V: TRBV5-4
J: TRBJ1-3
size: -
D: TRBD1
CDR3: CASSSWTGQSSGNTIYF
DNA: TGTGCCAGCAGCTCCTGGACAGGCCAGAGCTCTGGAAACACCATATATTTT

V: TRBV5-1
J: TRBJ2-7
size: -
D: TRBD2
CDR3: CASRDINGRAAYEQYF
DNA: TGCGCCAGCCGGGACATCAACGGGAGGGCCGCCTACGAGCAGTACTTC

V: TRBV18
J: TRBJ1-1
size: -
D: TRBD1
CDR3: CASSPPGTGSSVTEAFF
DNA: TGTGCCAGCTCACCGCCCGGGACAGGGTCGTCGGTGACTGAAGCTTTCTTT

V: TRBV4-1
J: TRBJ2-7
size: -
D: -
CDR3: CASSHPPRRSSYEQYF
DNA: TGCGCCAGCAGCCATCCCCCCCGGAGGAGCTCCTACGAGCAGTACTTC

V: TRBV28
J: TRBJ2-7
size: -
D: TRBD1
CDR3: CASRGGQGVYEQYF
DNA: TGTGCCAGCAGAGGGGGACAGGGGGTCTACGAGCAGTACTTC

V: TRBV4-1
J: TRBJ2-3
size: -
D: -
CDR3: CASSLDSSTDTQYF
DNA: TGCGCCAGCAGCTTAGACTCAAGCACAGATACGCAGTATTTT

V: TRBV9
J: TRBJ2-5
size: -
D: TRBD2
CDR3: CASSVAGGQETQYF
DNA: TGTGCCAGCAGCGTAGCGGGGGGTCAAGAGACCCAGTACTTC

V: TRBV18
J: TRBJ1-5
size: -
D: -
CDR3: CASSGGTPSNQPQHF
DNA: TGTGCCAGCTCCGGGGGGACACCAAGCAATCAGCCCCAGCATTTT

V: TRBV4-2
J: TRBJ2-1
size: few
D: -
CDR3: CASSQDLGNEQFF
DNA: TGTGCCAGCAGCCAAGATCTCGGGAATGAGCAGTTCTTC

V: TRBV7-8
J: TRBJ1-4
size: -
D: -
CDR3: CATKRRGGTTNEKLFF
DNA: TGTGCCACCAAGCGGCGGGGGGGGACAACTAATGAAAAACTGTTTTTT

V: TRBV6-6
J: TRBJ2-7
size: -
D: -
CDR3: CASSYSFPNYEQYF
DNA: TGTGCCAGCAGTTACTCGTTCCCGAACTACGAGCAGTACTTC

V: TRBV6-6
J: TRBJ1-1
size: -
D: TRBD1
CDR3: CASSTGQGRDEAFF
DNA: TGTGCCAGCAGTACCGGACAGGGGAGGGACGAAGCTTTCTTT

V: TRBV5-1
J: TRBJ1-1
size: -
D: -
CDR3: CASSLFVNTEAFF
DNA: TGCGCCAGCAGCTTGTTTGTGAACACTGAAGCTTTCTTT

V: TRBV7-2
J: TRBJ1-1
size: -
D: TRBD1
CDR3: CASRSNRGRTGTEAFF
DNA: TGTGCCAGCAGGTCAAACAGGGGGCGGACCGGCACTGAAGCTTTCTTT

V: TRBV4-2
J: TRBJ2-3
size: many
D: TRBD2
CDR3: CASSQASGRGSDTQYF
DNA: TGTGCCAGCAGCCAGGCTAGCGGGAGGGGGTCAGATACGCAGTATTTT

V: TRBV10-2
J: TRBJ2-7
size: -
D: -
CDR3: CASIGGRLSYEQYF
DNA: TGCGCCAGCATAGGGGGAAGGCTCTCCTACGAGCAGTACTTC

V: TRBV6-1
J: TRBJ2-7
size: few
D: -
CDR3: CASSYVAASYEQYF
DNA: TGTGCCAGCAGCTACGTGGCAGCATCCTACGAGCAGTACTTC

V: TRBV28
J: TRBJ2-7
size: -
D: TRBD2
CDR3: CASRGGLDGSYEQYF
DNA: TGTGCCAGCCGCGGAGGACTAGATGGTTCGTACGAGCAGTACTTC

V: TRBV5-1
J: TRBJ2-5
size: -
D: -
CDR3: CASSFRPGAPEGETQYF
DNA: TGCGCCAGCAGCTTCCGACCGGGAGCCCCCGAGGGGGAGACCCAGTACTTC

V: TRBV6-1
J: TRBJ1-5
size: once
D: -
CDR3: CASSERESLRQPQHF
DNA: TGTGCCAGCAGTGAAAGGGAAAGTTTGCGTCAGCCCCAGCATTTT